The 10 T cell receptor beta chains reported below all come from one sample, sequenced in a study of identical twins. TCRdb redid the calling of the 5' RACE reads with MiXCR, one entry per CDR3 protein. The repertoire has about 470,000 distinct CDR3 sequences, 20% to 25% of them found once; the top ten carry 2.9%. These data also formed part of another study, on T cells expressing NK-cell markers.

Specimen: CD4+ T cells sorted from blood. The source is a young woman in good health.

The chain carries TRBV14 and TRBJ2-1; D is ambiguous. This CDR3 contains 14 residues. Germline lookup yields CDR1 SGHDN and CDR2 FVKESK. V lost 0 bases, J lost 9 bases, and 12 bases lay in between. CDR3 sequence reads: CASSQDLSPSEQFF. The CDR3 DNA follows: TGTGCCAGCAGCCAAGATCTTTCCCCTAGTGAGCAGTTCTTC.

This clonotype was picked up one time. The J gene is TRBJ1-1, the V gene TRBV30; 7 bases line up with TRBD1. The CDR3 consists of 15 residues. V lost 8 bases and J lost 1; bases outside the gene matches: 13. Germline CDR1 is GTSNPN and CDR2 is SVGIG (reference sequence). The CDR3 reads CAGDRAQVRNTEAFF. The CDR3 region has the DNA TGTGCCGGAGACAGGGCCCAGGTGCGGAACACTGAAGCTTTCTTT.

This clonotype has more than one count but fewer than ten. This chain uses TRBV9 with TRBJ2-1; 8 positions agree with TRBD1. The CDR3 totals 12 residues. V dropped 7 bases and J dropped 7; count of bases not matched to a gene: 4. CDR1 SGDLS and CDR2 YYNGEE come from the germline V gene. CDR3 DNA: TGTGCCAGCGGGACAGGTGGGAATGAGCAGTTCTTC. Its translation: CASGTGGNEQFF.

The rearrangement joins TRBV20-1 to TRBJ2-2; weak D call: TRBD1 (5 bases). The CDR3 runs to 12 residues. Germline V gene lookup returns CDR1 DFQATT and CDR2 SNEGSKA (reference sequence). In DNA form, the CDR3 reads TGCAGCGCGACAGCGAACACCGGGGAGCTGTTTTTT. As protein: CSATANTGELFF.

As concerns this clonotype: One base away lies a much larger clone, so this may be a sequencing read error. J is TRBJ2-7 and V is TRBV20-1; D gene unclear. This CDR3 is built from 13 residues. Trimming stripped 5 bases from V and 5 bases from J, with 16 bases between. The V gene's germline CDR1 is DFQATT and CDR2 SNEGSKA (reference sequence). This CDR3 is CSAYRTDSNEQYF. DNA for the CDR3: TGCAGTGCTTATCGGACGGATTCCAACGAGCAGTACTTC.

This chain links TRBV11-2 with TRBJ2-7; the D is unclear. This CDR3 spans 15 amino acids. V lost 3 bases and J 4 bases, leaving 16 bases between the germline ends. Germline assignment: CDR1 SGHAT and CDR2 FQNNGV. The CDR3 loop reads CASSFKYGNPYEQYF. The CDR3, as DNA: TGTGCCAGCAGCTTTAAGTACGGCAACCCTTACGAGCAGTACTTC.

The J gene is TRBJ1-6, the V gene TRBV10-3, with TRBD1 as a possible D gene (5 bases). Trimming stripped 1 base from V and 12 bases from J, with 7 bases between. The CDR3 length is 12 residues. Germline loops: CDR1 ENHRY, CDR2 SYGVKD. This CDR3 reads CAISEWGVPLHF. The CDR3 DNA reads as TGTGCCATCAGTGAGTGGGGGGTACCCCTCCACTTT.

This chain uses TRBV12-3 or TRBV12-4 with TRBJ2-2; D unclear. Trimming shortened V by 7 bases and J by 0 bases, and 12 bases separated the two germline ends. The CDR3 is 15 residues long. In nucleotides, the CDR3 is TGTGCCAGCACCCTCCGGACGGCGAACACCGGGGAGCTGTTTTTT. Its translation: CASTLRTANTGELFF.

This rearrangement joins TRBV12-3 or TRBV12-4 to TRBJ1-5; D not certain. Trimming pared 3 bases from V and 4 bases from J, leaving 13 bases between. This CDR3 comprises 15 residues. CDR3 DNA: TGTGCCAGCAGTTTTGGCCCCGGCGTAAATCAGCCCCAGCATTTT. Its translation is CASSFGPGVNQPQHF.

The chain couples TRBV27 to TRBJ1-6, with a weak D call TRBD1 (6 bases). V was pared by 8 bases and J by 2 bases, with 19 bases between. In germline, CDR1 is MNHEY, CDR2 SMNVEV (reference sequence). This CDR3 comprises 17 residues. CDR3 coding DNA: TGTGCCAGCCGGGCGGTCCGGGACACCACCTATAATTCACCCCTCCACTTT. This gives the protein CASRAVRDTTYNSPLHF.